Sequencing of this TCR beta chain was carried out in a study of T cell responses to AZD1222 COVID-19 vaccine. Findings and caveats of the study: Only 6 or 7 people who got AZD1222 tested seropositive at baseline. The repertoires were collected only after the peak T cell response. Vaccine-associated CD4 TCRs ranged over spike, dominating at 160-218 and 743-854.

For this clone: Antigen unknown.

Second-dose schedules of about 4 or about 12 weeks were combined. Assay: immunoSEQ multiplex PCR; the TCRdb copy retains only in-frame clones and omits some. Among roughly 80,000 clones, 90% were seen once, and the ten largest hold about 3%. Germline V gives CDR1 LNHDA, CDR2 SQIVND (reference sequence). The junction had 12 bases not matched to a gene; V was cut back by 5 bases and J by 5 bases. The CDR3 loop spans 16 amino acids. The chain joins TRBV19 to TRBJ2-3, with 8 bases identical to TRBD2. The sample was peripheral blood, taken 28 days after the second AZD1222 dose. The TCR was taken from an adult who received the AZD1222 COVID-19 vaccine. CDR3 DNA sequence: TGTGCCAGTAGTCCCCGGGGTAGCGGGGAGGTAGATACGCAGTATTTT. Translation: CASSPRGSGEVDTQYF. The variable domain in full, completed from reference TRBV19 and TRBJ2-3, reads DGGITQSPKYLFRKEGQNVTLSCEQNLNHDAMYWYRQDPGQGLRLIYYSQIVNDFQKGDIAEGYSVSREKKESFPLTVTSAQKNPTAFYLCASSPRGSGEVDTQYFGPGTRLTVL.